The rows below give T cell receptor beta chains drawn from one sample of a study of blood T cells in healthy people across ages. Via MiXCR, TCRdb re-called the 5' RACE reads, giving one row per CDR3 protein. The table includes hundreds of thousands of distinct CDR3 sequences, less than 45% detected once. Input material: blood. The source of these receptors is a man older than 75 in good health. CDR3s include the opening cysteine and the closing phenylalanine or tryptophan. Expanded clones get a size class; other rows say once, few or many, or leave the size out.

j_call v_call clone_size cdr3_aa
TRBJ2-4 TRBV12-5 NA CASAEGGLKNIQYF
TRBJ1-2 TRBV3-1 NA CASSLQPYYGYTF
TRBJ2-2 TRBV5-8 NA CASTQPTDGGYTGELFF
TRBJ1-1 TRBV4-3 many CASTPTGAGGTEAFF
TRBJ2-3 TRBV9 NA CASTQGGADTQYF
TRBJ1-2 TRBV5-1 many CASSLGQGNYGYTF
TRBJ2-1 TRBV7-9 few CASSMTSANEQFF
TRBJ2-5 TRBV7-9 NA CASSVPPGTQYF
TRBJ2-2 TRBV6-2/TRBV6-3 few CASSYSRRLAGELFF
TRBJ1-6 TRBV28 many CASSSLRGRTDSPLHF
TRBJ2-1 TRBV6-2/TRBV6-3 few CASKGAGWKQFF
TRBJ2-1 TRBV6-1 NA CASSGTVEMYNEQFF
TRBJ2-7 TRBV11-2 few CASSTGPGLYEQYF